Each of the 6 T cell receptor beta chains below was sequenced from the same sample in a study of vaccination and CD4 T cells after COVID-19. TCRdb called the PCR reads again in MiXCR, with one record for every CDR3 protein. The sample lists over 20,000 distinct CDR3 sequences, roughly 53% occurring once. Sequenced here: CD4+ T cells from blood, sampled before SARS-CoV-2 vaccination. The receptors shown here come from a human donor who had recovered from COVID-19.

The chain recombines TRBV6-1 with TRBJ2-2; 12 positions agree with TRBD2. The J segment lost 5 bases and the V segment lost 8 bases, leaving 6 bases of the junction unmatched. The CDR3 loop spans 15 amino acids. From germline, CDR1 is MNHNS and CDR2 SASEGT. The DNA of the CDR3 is TGTGCCAGCGAACTAGCGGGAGGATTGACCGGGGAGCTGTTTTTT. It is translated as CASELAGGLTGELFF.

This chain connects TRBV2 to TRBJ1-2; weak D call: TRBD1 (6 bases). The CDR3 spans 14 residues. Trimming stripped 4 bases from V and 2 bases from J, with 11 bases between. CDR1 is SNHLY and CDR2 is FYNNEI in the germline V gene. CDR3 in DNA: TGTGCCAGCAGTGGGACAGCATCCAACTATGGCTACACCTTC. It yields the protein CASSGTASNYGYTF. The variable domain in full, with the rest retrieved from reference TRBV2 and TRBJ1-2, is EPEVTQTPSHQVTQMGQEVILRCVPISNHLYFYWYRQILGQKVEFLVSFYNNEISEKSEIFDDQFSVERPDGSNFTLKIRSTKLEDSAMYFCASSGTASNYGYTFGSGTRLTVV.

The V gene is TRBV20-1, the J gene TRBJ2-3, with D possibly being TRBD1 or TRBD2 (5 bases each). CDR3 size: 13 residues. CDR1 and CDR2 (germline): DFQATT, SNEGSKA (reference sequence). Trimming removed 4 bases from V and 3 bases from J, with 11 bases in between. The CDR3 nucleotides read TGCAGTGCTACCGGGACCACAACAGATACGCAGTATTTT. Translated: CSATGTTTDTQYF.

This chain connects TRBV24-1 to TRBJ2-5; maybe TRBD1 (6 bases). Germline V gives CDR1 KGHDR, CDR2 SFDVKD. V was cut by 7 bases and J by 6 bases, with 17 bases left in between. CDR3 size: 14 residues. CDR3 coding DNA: TGTGCCACCAGCAATACAAAGGACAGCCAGACCCAGTACTTC. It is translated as CATSNTKDSQTQYF.

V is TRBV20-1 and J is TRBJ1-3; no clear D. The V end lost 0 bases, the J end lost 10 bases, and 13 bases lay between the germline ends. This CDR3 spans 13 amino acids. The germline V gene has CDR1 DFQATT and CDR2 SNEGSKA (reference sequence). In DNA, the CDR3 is TGCAGTGCTAGAGAGGAACCGAAGAGGACCATATATTTT. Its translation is CSAREEPKRTIYF.

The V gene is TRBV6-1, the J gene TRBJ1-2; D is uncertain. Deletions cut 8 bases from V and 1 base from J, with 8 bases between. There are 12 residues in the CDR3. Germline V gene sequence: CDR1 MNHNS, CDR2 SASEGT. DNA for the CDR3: TGTGCCAGCCGGCGCAGTAACTATGGCTACACCTTC. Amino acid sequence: CASRRSNYGYTF.